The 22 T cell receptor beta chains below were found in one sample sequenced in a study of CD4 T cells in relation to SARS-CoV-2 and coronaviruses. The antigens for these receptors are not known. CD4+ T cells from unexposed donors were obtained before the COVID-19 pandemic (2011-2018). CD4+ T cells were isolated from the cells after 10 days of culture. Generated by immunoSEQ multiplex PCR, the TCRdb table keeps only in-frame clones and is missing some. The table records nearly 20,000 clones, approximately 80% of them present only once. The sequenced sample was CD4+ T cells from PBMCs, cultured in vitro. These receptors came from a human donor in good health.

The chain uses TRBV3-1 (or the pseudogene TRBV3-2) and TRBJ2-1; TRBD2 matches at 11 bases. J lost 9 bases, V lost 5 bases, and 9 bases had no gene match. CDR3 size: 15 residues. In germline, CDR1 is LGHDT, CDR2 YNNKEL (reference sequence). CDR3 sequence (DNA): TGTGCCAGCAGCTCATTAGCGGGAGGGCCCGGTGAGCAGTTCTTC. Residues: CASSSLAGGPGEQFF.

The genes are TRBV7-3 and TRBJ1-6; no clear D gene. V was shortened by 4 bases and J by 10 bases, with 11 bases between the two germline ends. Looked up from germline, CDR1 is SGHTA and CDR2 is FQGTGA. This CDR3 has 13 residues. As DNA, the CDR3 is TGTGCCAGCAGCTCGGACCAAAGGTCACCCCTCCACTTT. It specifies CASSSDQRSPLHF.

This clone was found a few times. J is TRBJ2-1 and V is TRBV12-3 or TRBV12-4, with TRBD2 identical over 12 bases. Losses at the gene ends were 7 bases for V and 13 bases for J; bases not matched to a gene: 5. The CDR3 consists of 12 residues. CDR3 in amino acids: CASTLAGGYQFF. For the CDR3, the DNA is TGTGCCAGCACACTAGCGGGAGGCTACCAGTTCTTC.

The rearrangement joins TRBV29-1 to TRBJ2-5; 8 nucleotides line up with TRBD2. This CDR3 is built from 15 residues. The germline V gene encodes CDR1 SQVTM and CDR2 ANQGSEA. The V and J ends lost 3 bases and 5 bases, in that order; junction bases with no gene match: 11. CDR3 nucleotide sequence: TGCAGCGTTGATGGGTCCGGGGGGGCCCTGGAGACCCAGTACTTC. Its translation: CSVDGSGGALETQYF.

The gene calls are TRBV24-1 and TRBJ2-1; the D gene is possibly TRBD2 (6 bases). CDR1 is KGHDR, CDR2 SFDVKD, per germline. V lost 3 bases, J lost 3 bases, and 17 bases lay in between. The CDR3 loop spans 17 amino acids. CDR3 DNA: TGTGCCACCAGTGATCCCCGGGGGAGCGGAAACTACAATGAGCAGTTCTTC. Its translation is CATSDPRGSGNYNEQFF.

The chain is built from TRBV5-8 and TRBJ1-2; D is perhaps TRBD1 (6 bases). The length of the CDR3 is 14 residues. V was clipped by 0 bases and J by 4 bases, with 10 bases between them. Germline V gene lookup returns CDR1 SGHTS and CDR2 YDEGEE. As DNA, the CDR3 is TGTGCCAGCAGCTTGGACAGGGTGGGCTATGGCTACACCTTC. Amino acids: CASSLDRVGYGYTF.

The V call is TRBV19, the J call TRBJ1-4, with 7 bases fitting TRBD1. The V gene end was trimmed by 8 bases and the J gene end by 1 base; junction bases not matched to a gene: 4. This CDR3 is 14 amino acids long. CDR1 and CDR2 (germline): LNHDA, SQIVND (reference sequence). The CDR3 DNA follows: TGTGCCAGTTCAACAGGGGTAACTAATGAAAAACTGTTTTTT. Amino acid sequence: CASSTGVTNEKLFF.

The CDR3 spells CASRPAVNSPLHF. The CDR3 DNA sequence: TGTGCCAGCAGGCCTGCAGTGAATTCACCCCTCCACTTT. J is TRBJ1-6 and V is TRBV7-9; D not certain. Germline assignment: CDR1 SEHNR and CDR2 FQNEAQ (reference sequence). The germline V and J ends were trimmed by 6 bases and 7 bases, with 10 bases remaining between them. CDR3 length: 13 amino acids. The whole variable domain, filled in from reference TRBV7-9 and TRBJ1-6, reads DTGVSQNPRHKITKRGQNVTFRCDPISEHNRLYWYRQTLGQGPEFLTYFQNEAQLEKSRLLSDRFSAERPKGSFSTLEIQRTEQGDSAMYLCASRPAVNSPLHFGNGTRLTVT.

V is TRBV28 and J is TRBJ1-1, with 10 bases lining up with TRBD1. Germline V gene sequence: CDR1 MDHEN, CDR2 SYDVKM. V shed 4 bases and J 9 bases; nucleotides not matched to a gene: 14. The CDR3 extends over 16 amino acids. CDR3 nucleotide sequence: TGTGCCAGCAGTTCCGGATCCACCGGACAGGGGGTAAAAGCTTTCTTT. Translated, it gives CASSSGSTGQGVKAFF.

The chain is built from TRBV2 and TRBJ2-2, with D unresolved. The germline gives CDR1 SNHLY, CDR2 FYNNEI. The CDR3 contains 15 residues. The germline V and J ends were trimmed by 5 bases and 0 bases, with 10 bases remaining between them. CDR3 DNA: TGTGCCAGCAGTATATTATACACGAACACCGGGGAGCTGTTTTTT. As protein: CASSILYTNTGELFF.

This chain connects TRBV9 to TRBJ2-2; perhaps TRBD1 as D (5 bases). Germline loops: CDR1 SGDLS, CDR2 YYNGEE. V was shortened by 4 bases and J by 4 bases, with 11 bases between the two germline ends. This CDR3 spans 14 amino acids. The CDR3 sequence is CASSLQVSTGELFF. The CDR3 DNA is TGTGCCAGCAGCTTACAGGTCTCCACCGGGGAGCTGTTTTTT.

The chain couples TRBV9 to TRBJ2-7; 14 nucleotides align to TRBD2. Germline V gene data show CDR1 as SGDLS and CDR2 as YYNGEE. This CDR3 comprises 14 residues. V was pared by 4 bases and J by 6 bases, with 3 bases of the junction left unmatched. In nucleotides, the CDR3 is TGTGCCAGCAGCCTGGGACTAGCGGGAGTCGAGCAGTACTTC. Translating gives CASSLGLAGVEQYF.

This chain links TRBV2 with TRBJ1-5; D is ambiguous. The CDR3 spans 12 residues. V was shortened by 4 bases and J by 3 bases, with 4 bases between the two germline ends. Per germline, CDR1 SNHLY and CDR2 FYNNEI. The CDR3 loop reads CASSGNNQPQHF. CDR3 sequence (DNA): TGTGCCAGCAGTGGGAACAATCAGCCCCAGCATTTT.

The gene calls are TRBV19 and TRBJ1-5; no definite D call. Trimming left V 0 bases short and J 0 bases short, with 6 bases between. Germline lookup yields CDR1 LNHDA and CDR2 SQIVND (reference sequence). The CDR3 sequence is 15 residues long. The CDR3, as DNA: TGTGCCAGTAGTATAGAGGTTTATAGCAATCAGCCCCAGCATTTT. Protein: CASSIEVYSNQPQHF.

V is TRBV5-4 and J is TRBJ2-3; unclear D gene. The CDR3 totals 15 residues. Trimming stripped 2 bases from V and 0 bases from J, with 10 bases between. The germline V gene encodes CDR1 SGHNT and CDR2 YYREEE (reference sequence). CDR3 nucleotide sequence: TGTGCCAGCAGCTTCTCTAGTCGGAGCACAGATACGCAGTATTTT. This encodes CASSFSSRSTDTQYF.

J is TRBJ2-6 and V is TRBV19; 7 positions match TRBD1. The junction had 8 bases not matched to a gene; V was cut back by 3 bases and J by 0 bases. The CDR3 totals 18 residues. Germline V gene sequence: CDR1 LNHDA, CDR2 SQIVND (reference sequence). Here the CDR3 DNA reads TGTGCCAGTAGTATTGGGCGAGGGGGCCACTCTGGGGCCAACGTCCTGACTTTC. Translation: CASSIGRGGHSGANVLTF.

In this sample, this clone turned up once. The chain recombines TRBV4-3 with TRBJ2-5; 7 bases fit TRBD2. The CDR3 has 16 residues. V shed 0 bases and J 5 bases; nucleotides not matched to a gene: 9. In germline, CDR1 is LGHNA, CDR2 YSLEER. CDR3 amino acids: CASSQEGRAGWETQYF. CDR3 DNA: TGCGCCAGCAGCCAAGAAGGGAGGGCCGGGTGGGAGACCCAGTACTTC.

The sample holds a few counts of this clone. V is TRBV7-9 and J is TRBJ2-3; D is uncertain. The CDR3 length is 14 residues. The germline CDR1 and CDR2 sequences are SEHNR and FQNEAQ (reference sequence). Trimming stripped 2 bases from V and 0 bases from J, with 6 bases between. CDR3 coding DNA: TGTGCCAGCAGCTTACTGCGGAGCACAGATACGCAGTATTTT. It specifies CASSLLRSTDTQYF.

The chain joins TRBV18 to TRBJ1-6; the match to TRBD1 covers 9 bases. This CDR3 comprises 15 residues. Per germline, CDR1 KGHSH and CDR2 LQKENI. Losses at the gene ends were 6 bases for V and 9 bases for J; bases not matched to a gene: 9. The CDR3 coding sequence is TGTGCCAGCTCGCCGGGACAGGGTCGCGGTTCACCCCTCCACTTT. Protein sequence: CASSPGQGRGSPLHF.

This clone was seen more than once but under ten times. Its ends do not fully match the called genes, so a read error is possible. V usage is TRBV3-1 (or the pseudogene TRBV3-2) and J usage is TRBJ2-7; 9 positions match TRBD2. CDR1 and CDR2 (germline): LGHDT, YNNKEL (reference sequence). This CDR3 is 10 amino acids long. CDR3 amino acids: CASSRTSVLF. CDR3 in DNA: TGTGCCAGCAGCCGGACTAGCGTCCTCTTC.

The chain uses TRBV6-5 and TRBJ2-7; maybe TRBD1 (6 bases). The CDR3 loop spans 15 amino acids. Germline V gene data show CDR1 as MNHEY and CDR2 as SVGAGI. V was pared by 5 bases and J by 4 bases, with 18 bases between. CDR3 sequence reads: CASSTSTGQRYEQYF. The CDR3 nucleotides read TGTGCCAGCAGTACAAGTACCGGACAGCGATACGAGCAGTACTTC.

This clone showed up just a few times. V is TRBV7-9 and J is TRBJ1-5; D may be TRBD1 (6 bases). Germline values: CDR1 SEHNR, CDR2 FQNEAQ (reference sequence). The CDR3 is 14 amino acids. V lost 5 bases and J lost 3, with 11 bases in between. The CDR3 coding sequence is TGTGCCAGCAGCCCCGGACAGCCCAATCAGCCCCAGCATTTT. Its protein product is CASSPGQPNQPQHF.